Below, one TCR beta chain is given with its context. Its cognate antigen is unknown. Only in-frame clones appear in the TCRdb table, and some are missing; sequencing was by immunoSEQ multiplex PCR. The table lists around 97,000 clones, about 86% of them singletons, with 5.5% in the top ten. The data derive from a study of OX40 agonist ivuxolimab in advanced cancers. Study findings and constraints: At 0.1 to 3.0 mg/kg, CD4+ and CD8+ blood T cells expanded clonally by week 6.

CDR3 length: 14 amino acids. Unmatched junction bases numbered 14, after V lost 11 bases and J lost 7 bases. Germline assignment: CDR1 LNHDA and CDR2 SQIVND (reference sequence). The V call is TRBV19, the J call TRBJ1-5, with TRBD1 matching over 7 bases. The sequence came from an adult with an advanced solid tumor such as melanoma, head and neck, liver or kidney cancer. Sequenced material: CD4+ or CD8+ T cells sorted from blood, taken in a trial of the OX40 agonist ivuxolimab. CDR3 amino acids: CAARWTGLPQPQHF. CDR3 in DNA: TGTGCCGCCCGATGGACAGGCCTTCCCCAGCCCCAGCATTTT. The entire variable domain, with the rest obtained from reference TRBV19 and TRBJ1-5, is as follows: DGGITQSPKYLFRKEGQNVTLSCEQNLNHDAMYWYRQDPGQGLRLIYYSQIVNDFQKGDIAEGYSVSREKKESFPLTVTSAQKNPTAFYLCAARWTGLPQPQHFGDGTRLSIL.